Shown below are 5 T cell receptor beta chains from a single sample sequenced in a study of cytomegalovirus exposure and HLA in healthy donors. Both 60 Vbeta primers and 13 Jbeta primers went into the PCR. Here immunoSEQ multiplex PCR was the method, and the copy in TCRdb shows in-frame clones only, minus some. The data contain around 120,000 clones, 70% to 80% of them singletons. The specimen was PBMCs. Receptors were obtained from a female donor in good health and CMV-seropositive.

The chain links TRBV7-2 to TRBJ2-1, with 9 bases matching TRBD1. Trimming took 5 bases from V and 0 from J; bases not matched to a gene: 5. CDR1 SGHTA and CDR2 FQGNSA come from the germline V gene. The CDR3 is 16 residues long. The CDR3 nucleotides are TGTGCCAGCAGCGCAGACAGGGGGAGCTCCTACAATGAGCAGTTCTTC. The encoded protein is CASSADRGSSYNEQFF.

The chain employs TRBV5-1 and TRBJ2-7; D is ambiguous. V dropped 4 bases and J dropped 3 bases, with 8 bases sitting between them. Germline CDR1 SGHRS, CDR2 YFSETQ. This CDR3 has 12 amino acids. This CDR3 reads CASSRVGYEQYF. Written as DNA, the CDR3 is TGCGCCAGCAGCCGAGTTGGCTACGAGCAGTACTTC.

The V and J genes are TRBV11-2 and TRBJ2-1, with D tentatively TRBD2 (5 bases). The V end lost 2 bases, the J end lost 5 bases, and 7 bases lay between the germline ends. CDR1 SGHAT and CDR2 FQNNGV come from the germline V gene. The CDR3 has 13 amino acids. CDR3 amino acids: CASSLRRDNEQFF. DNA for the CDR3: TGTGCCAGCAGCTTACGGCGGGACAATGAGCAGTTCTTC. The full variable domain, rest sourced from reference TRBV11-2 and TRBJ2-1, is EAGVAQSPRYKIIEKRQSVAFWCNPISGHATLYWYQQILGQGPKLLIQFQNNGVVDDSQLPKDRFSAERLKGVDSTLKIQPAKLEDSAVYLCASSLRRDNEQFFGPGTRLTVL.

The V and J genes are TRBV7-9 and TRBJ1-2, with D perhaps TRBD1 (6 bases). The CDR3 is 14 residues long. Trimming took off 6 bases at V and 3 bases at J, with 14 bases between the two ends. Germline loops: CDR1 SEHNR, CDR2 FQNEAQ (reference sequence). CDR3 protein: CASSSRGRDYGYTF. The CDR3 DNA reads as TGTGCCAGCAGTTCCAGGGGCAGGGACTATGGCTACACCTTC.

The genes are TRBV5-1 and TRBJ1-1; no firm D call. Deletions cut 2 bases from V and 3 bases from J, with 11 bases between. Germline CDR1 is SGHRS and CDR2 is YFSETQ. This CDR3 comprises 14 residues. The CDR3 is CASSFGYGDTEAFF. CDR3 DNA sequence: TGCGCCAGCAGCTTCGGGTACGGGGACACTGAAGCTTTCTTT.